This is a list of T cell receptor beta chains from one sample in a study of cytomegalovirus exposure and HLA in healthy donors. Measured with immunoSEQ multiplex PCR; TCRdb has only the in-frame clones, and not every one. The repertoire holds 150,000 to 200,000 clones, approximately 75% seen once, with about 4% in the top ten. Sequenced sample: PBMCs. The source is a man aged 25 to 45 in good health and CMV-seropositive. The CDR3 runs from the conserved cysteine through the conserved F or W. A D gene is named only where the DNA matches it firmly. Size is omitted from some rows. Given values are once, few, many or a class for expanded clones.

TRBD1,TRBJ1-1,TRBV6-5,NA,TGTGCCAGCAGTTCGCCCGACAGGGGGACTGAAGCTTTCTTT,CASSSPDRGTEAFF
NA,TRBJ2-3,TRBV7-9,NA,TGTGCCAGCAGCTTAGTCTATTCAGATACGCAGTATTTT,CASSLVYSDTQYF
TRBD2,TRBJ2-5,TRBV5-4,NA,TGTGCCAGCAGCCCGGGGACTAGCGGGGGGAAAGAGACCCAGTACTTC,CASSPGTSGGKETQYF
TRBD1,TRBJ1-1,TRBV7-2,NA,TGTGCCAGCAGACCCGGGACAGCTAACACTGAAGCTTTCTTT,CASRPGTANTEAFF
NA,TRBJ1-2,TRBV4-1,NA,TGCGCCAGCAGCCAAGAAGGGGCCCATGGCTACACCTTC,CASSQEGAHGYTF
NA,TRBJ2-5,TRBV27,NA,TGTGCCAGCAGTTTGAACGACAACCAAGAGACCCAGTACTTC,CASSLNDNQETQYF
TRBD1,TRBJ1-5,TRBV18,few,TGTGCCAGCTCGGGACAGGCCAATCAGCCCCAGCATTTT,CASSGQANQPQHF
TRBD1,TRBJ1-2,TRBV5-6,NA,TGTGCCAGCAGCTTGGGGGGACAGGGGATTAATGGCTACACCTTC,CASSLGGQGINGYTF
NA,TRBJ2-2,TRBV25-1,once,TGTGCCAGCAGTGAAGGATTAGGGGGGGGACATACCGGGGAGCTGTTTTTT,CASSEGLGGGHTGELFF
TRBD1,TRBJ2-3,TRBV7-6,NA,TGTGCCAGCAGCCAGCGACAGGGGGCAGACACGTCTGATACGCAGTATTTT,CASSQRQGADTSDTQYF
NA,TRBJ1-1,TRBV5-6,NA,TGTGCCACGGAACAGGGAAGGAACACTGAAGCTTTCTTT,CATEQGRNTEAFF
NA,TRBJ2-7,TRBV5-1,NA,TGCGCCAGCAGCTTAGTACAGGGAGCCTACGAGCAGTACTTC,CASSLVQGAYEQYF
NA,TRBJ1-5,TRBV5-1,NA,TGCGCCAGCAGCCTCGAAGGGACAAATAGCAATCAGCCCCAGCATTTT,CASSLEGTNSNQPQHF
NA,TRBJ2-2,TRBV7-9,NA,TGTGCCAGCAGCCTGAGGTCCGGGGAGCTGTTTTTT,CASSLRSGELFF
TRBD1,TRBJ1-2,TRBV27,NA,TGTGCCAGCAGCTCTACCGGGACAGACGATGGCTACACCTTC,CASSSTGTDDGYTF
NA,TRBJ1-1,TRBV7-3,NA,TGTGCCAGCAGCGGACCAGGGGATCCGCACACTGAAGCTTTCTTT,CASSGPGDPHTEAFF
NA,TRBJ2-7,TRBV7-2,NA,TGTGCCAGCAGCCCAGCCTACGAGCAGTACTTC,CASSPAYEQYF
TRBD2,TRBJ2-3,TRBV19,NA,TGTGCCAGTAGTATTCTAGCGGGCGGCGCAGATACGCAGTATTTT,CASSILAGGADTQYF
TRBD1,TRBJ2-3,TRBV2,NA,TGTGCCAGCATTTGGGACAGGGACACAGATACGCAGTATTTT,CASIWDRDTDTQYF
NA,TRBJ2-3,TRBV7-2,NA,TGTGCCAGCAGCCCGCGGGCAGTGTCCACCTCAGATACGCAGTATTTT,CASSPRAVSTSDTQYF
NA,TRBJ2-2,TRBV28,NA,TGTGCCAGCAGTCCGCAATCTCACCAGGGGGAGCTGTTTTTT,CASSPQSHQGELFF
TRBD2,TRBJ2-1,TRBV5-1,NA,TGCGCCAGCAGCTTGTACGGGGAGGGTGAGCAGTTCTTC,CASSLYGEGEQFF
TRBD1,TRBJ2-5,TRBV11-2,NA,TGTGCCAGCAGCCCGTGGGACAGGATAAAACAAGAGACCCAGTACTTC,CASSPWDRIKQETQYF
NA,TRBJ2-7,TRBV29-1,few,TGCAGCGGATCAGAGCAGGACAGCTACGAGCAGTACTTC,CSGSEQDSYEQYF
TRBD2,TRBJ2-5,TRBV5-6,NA,TGTGCCAGCAGCTTGACTAGCGGGGGGAGAACGGAGACCCAGTACTTC,CASSLTSGGRTETQYF
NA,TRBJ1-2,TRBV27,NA,TGTGCCAGCAGTCGACAGTATAACTATGGCTACACCTTC,CASSRQYNYGYTF
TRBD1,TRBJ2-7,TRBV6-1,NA,TGTGCCAGCAGTGCAAGGACAGGGTGGAACGAGCAGTACTTC,CASSARTGWNEQYF
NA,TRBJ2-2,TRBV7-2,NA,TGTGCCAGCAGCCCGACAAGGAACACCGGGGAGCTGTTTTTT,CASSPTRNTGELFF
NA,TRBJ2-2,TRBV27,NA,TGTGCCAGCAGTTCAATGTACAGCGGGGAGCTGTTTTTT,CASSSMYSGELFF
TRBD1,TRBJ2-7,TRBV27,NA,TGTGCCAGCAGCGAACAGGGGACCTACGAGCAGTACTTC,CASSEQGTYEQYF
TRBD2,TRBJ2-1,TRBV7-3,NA,TGTGCCAGCAGCTTAAGGAAGCCTACTAGCGGGGGGGCGTTTTTCGATGAGCAGTTCTTC,CASSLRKPTSGGAFFDEQFF
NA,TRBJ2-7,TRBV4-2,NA,TGTGCCAGCAGCCAAGATTTCCCAGGGTTCGGCGAGCAGTACTTC,CASSQDFPGFGEQYF
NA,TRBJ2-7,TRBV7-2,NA,TGTGCCAGCAGCTTAAACGGAGCAGCGTTGGTGGAGCAGTACTTC,CASSLNGAALVEQYF
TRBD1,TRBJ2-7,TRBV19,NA,TGTGCCAGTAGTTTCACCTATGACAGGGGGCTGGGGGAGCAGTACTTC,CASSFTYDRGLGEQYF
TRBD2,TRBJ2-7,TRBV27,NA,TGTGCCAGCAGTTTATTCGCGGGGGTCTACGAGCAGTACTTC,CASSLFAGVYEQYF
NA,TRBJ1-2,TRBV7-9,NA,TGTGCCAGCAGCCCATCTACAGGGAACTATGGCTACACCTTC,CASSPSTGNYGYTF
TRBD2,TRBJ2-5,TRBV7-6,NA,TGTGCCAGCAGCTTAGCCTGGCGGGGGGGCACCCAAGAGACCCAGTACTTC,CASSLAWRGGTQETQYF
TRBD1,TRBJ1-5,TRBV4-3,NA,TGCGCCAGCAGCCTTACCGGGACAGAAGATCAGCCCCAGCATTTT,CASSLTGTEDQPQHF
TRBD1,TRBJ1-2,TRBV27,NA,TGTGCCAGCAGTCCCTGGACAGGGGGCTATGGCTACACCTTC,CASSPWTGGYGYTF
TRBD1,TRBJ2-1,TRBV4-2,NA,TGTGCCAGCAGCCAAGATAGGGACAGTTCGTACAATGAGCAGTTCTTC,CASSQDRDSSYNEQFF
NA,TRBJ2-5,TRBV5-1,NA,TGCGCCAGCAGCTTGGGACTGAAGGAAGAGACCCAGTACTTC,CASSLGLKEETQYF
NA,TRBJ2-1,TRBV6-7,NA,TGTGCCAGCAGTCGACAGGCCGGGTCCTTCAATGAGCAGTTCTTC,CASSRQAGSFNEQFF
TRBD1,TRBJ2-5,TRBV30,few,TGTGCCTGGAGTCTCCCGGGACAGGGGAAGACCCAGTACTTC,CAWSLPGQGKTQYF
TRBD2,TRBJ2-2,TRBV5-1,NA,TGCGCCAGCAGCCTAGCGGGACAGAGAAACACCGGGGAGCTGTTTTTT,CASSLAGQRNTGELFF
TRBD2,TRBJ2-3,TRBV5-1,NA,TGCGCCAGCAGCTTGGCCCTACTAGCGGATACGCAGTATTTT,CASSLALLADTQYF
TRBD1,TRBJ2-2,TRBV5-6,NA,TGTGCCAGCAGCTTGAGGGACAGGGGGTTCACCGGGGAGCTGTTTTTT,CASSLRDRGFTGELFF
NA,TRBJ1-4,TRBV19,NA,TGTGCCAGTAGTACCTTAGTGAATGAAAAACTGTTTTTT,CASSTLVNEKLFF
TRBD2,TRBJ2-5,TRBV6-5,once,TGTGCCAGCAGTTCCTCGGGACTAGTGGAAGAGACCCAGTACTTC,CASSSSGLVEETQYF
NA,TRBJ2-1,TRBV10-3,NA,TGTGCCATCCGAGATTGGGGGACAACTTCCCACAATGAGCAGTTCTTC,CAIRDWGTTSHNEQFF
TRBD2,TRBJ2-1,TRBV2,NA,TGTGCCAGCGCCCGGAGCGGGGGAATAAATGAGCAGTTCTTC,CASARSGGINEQFF
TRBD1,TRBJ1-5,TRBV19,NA,TGTGCCAGTAGGTGGGACAGGGATCAGCCCCAGCATTTT,CASRWDRDQPQHF
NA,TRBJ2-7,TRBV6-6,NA,TGTGCCAGCAGTTACTCGCCACAGTCCTACGAGCAGTACTTC,CASSYSPQSYEQYF
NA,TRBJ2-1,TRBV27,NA,TGTGCCAGCAGTTTCGCGGCATACAATGAGCAGTTCTTC,CASSFAAYNEQFF
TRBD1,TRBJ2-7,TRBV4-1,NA,TGCGCCAGCAGCCCCCCCACTTGGACAGGGGGCTTGGACGAGCAGTACTTC,CASSPPTWTGGLDEQYF